The rows below give T cell receptor beta chains drawn from one sample of a study of T-cell memory formation after mild COVID-19. TCRdb re-analysed the 5' RACE reads in MiXCR, keeping a single row per CDR3 protein. This table has approximately 500,000 distinct CDR3 sequences, 20% to 25% appearing once. Sequenced material: PBMCs or a T cell subset sorted from them (not recorded which). Source of these receptors: an adult woman who had mild COVID-19 (a few samples of this study predate the infection). Cell type and time point are not known. Each CDR3 is given with its conserved first and last residue. Fields, in order: clone size, V gene, D gene, J gene, CDR3 protein, CDR3 DNA. The D gene is left open where the match is weak. Clone size is shown for a subset of rows, as once, few, many or a class of expanded clone.

.,TRBV7-2,.,TRBJ2-7,CASTHPQGSYEQYF,TGTGCCAGCACGCACCCACAGGGCTCCTACGAGCAGTACTTC
.,TRBV19,.,TRBJ1-5,CASTYKGGVRQPQHF,TGTGCCAGTACCTACAAGGGCGGAGTACGTCAGCCCCAGCATTTT
few,TRBV12-3/TRBV12-4,TRBD2,TRBJ2-1,CASSLPRGTSGREYNEQFF,TGTGCCAGCAGTTTACCGCGTGGGACTAGCGGGAGGGAGTACAATGAGCAGTTCTTC
.,TRBV4-1,.,TRBJ2-2,CASSQVEGSGELFF,TGCGCCAGCAGCCAAGTTGAGGGGTCCGGGGAGCTGTTTTTT
.,TRBV3-1,.,TRBJ1-2,CASSPMKSYGYTF,TGTGCCAGCAGCCCCATGAAGAGCTACGGCTACACCTTC
.,TRBV6-5,.,TRBJ2-5,CASSYYRGETQYF,TGTGCCAGCAGTTACTATCGGGGAGAGACCCAGTACTTC
.,TRBV3-1,.,TRBJ2-1,CASSSPPGRDYNEQFF,TGTGCCAGCAGCAGCCCCCCAGGGCGGGATTACAATGAGCAGTTCTTC
few,TRBV29-1,TRBD1,TRBJ2-1,CSVEEDGTGSYNEQFF,TGCAGCGTTGAAGAAGATGGGACAGGCTCCTACAATGAGCAGTTCTTC
few,TRBV24-1,.,TRBJ2-2,CATSVGAVNTGELFF,TGTGCCACCAGCGTGGGGGCAGTCAACACCGGGGAGCTGTTTTTT
.,TRBV2,.,TRBJ1-2,CASNRDGYNYGYTF,TGTGCCAGCAACCGGGACGGATATAACTATGGCTACACCTTC
few,TRBV11-2,.,TRBJ2-1,CASSLIPGEQFF,TGTGCCAGCAGCTTGATACCGGGTGAGCAGTTCTTC
.,TRBV20-1,TRBD2,TRBJ2-7,CSASGPSGSSFDEQYF,TGCAGTGCTAGCGGCCCTAGCGGGAGTTCTTTCGACGAGCAGTACTTC
many,TRBV24-1,.,TRBJ2-2,CATSDPGRLTGELFF,TGTGCCACCAGTGACCCGGGACGACTAACCGGGGAGCTGTTTTTT
.,TRBV11-2,.,TRBJ2-5,CASSKRQFQETQYF,TGTGCCAGCAGCAAACGACAGTTCCAAGAGACCCAGTACTTC
.,TRBV24-1,.,TRBJ2-1,CATSDEVGGRAVF,TGTGCCACCAGTGATGAGGTAGGGGGTCGGGCGGTCTTC
few,TRBV12-5,TRBD2,TRBJ2-3,CASGPAVTSGIPTDTQYF,TGTGCTAGTGGTCCTGCCGTGACTAGCGGGATCCCCACAGATACGCAGTATTTT
.,TRBV12-2,.,TRBJ1-2,CASRLDFRTYGYTF,TGTGCAAGTCGCTTAGACTTCAGAACTTATGGCTACACCTTC
.,TRBV9,.,TRBJ2-7,CASSVASGGYEQYF,TGTGCCAGCAGCGTAGCTTCCGGCGGCTACGAGCAGTACTTC
once,TRBV6-1,TRBD1,TRBJ2-7,CASRGAGTDNYYEQYF,TGTGCCAGCAGAGGAGCCGGGACAGACAACTACTACGAGCAGTACTTC
.,TRBV2,.,TRBJ2-2,CASSEGEENTGELFF,TGTGCCAGCAGTGAAGGAGAGGAGAACACCGGGGAGCTGTTTTTT
few,TRBV7-2,.,TRBJ2-3,CASSSQATDTQYF,TGTGCCAGCAGCTCACAGGCCACAGATACGCAGTATTTT
few,TRBV20-1,.,TRBJ1-2,CSASGRTSYGYTF,TGCAGTGCTAGTGGGAGGACAAGCTATGGCTACACCTTC
few,TRBV9,TRBD2,TRBJ2-2,CASTGLAGGPIPTGELFF,TGTGCCAGCACGGGACTAGCGGGGGGGCCAATCCCTACCGGGGAGCTGTTTTTT
few,TRBV7-2,TRBD2,TRBJ2-1,CASSSPGLAGEVGEQFF,TGTGCCAGCAGCTCCCCGGGACTAGCGGGAGAGGTTGGTGAGCAGTTCTTC
.,TRBV7-9,.,TRBJ2-3,CASSLAKGVGTDTQYF,TGTGCCAGCAGCTTAGCGAAGGGGGTCGGCACAGATACGCAGTATTTT
.,TRBV27,TRBD1,TRBJ1-1,CASRGQHLMNTEAFF,TGTGCCAGCCGGGGACAGCACCTTATGAACACTGAAGCTTTCTTT
.,TRBV20-1,.,TRBJ1-1,CSARDLGWMNTEAFF,TGCAGTGCTAGAGATCTTGGGTGGATGAACACTGAAGCTTTCTTT